The clone carrying this T cell receptor beta chain was seen only once. A PCR-confirmed or clinician-diagnosed COVID-19 case had contacted exposed participants within 2 weeks of entry. These data are taken from a study of blood T cell repertoires in COVID-19. Study-level background: From T cells, B-cell-depleted T cells, or PBMCs came the material, which was cDNA or gDNA.

This CDR3 is 15 amino acids long. Per the germline V gene, CDR1 is SGHTA and CDR2 is FQGNSA. After removal of 1 base from V and 4 bases from J, the junction contained 3 bases not matched to a gene. In the original analysis: Nucleated cell counts were estimated from reference gene primer amplification. Repertoires were generated with immunoSEQ multiplex PCR, while TCRdb's copy carries only in-frame clones and drops some. The V and J calls and the clone size are those of that table, but D and trimming were determined from the DNA. The table shows about 150,000 clones, with over 80% occurring only once.

This chain connects TRBV7-2 to TRBJ2-5; 10 bases are a match to TRBD2. The TCR comes from a woman aged 50 to 65 who had been exposed to COVID-19. The sequenced sample consisted of PBMCs or T cells enriched from blood (not recorded which). CDR3 region: CASSLVAGGLETQYF. The DNA for the CDR3 is TGTGCCAGCAGCTTAGTAGCGGGAGGATTAGAGACCCAGTACTTC.